The entry that follows covers one T cell receptor beta chain sequence. Its antigen is currently unknown. Regions amplified from RNA transcripts were the TCR beta CDR3 regions. The HTBI primer set served for first-round RT-PCR of the TCR CDR3. TCRdb recomputed calls from the multiplex PCR reads with MiXCR, one row per CDR3 protein. Here the sample spans approximately 260,000 distinct CDR3 sequences, roughly 15% being singletons. These data originate in a study of T cells in Graves' hyperthyroidism and ophthalmopathy. Study-level findings and limits: A model built on 13 V-J features separated ophthalmopathy from stable hyperthyroidism.

Germline CDR1 is MGHDK and CDR2 is SYGVNS. V lost 4 bases and J 4 bases, leaving 16 bases between the germline ends. This CDR3 comprises 15 residues. Hyperthyroidism, newly diagnosed and lasting under 2 months, affected patients aged 18 to 65. It was at first hyperthyroidism diagnosis, before any ophthalmopathy symptoms, that the blood sample was taken. The PBMCs were taken from more than 8 ml of fresh peripheral blood. The receptor was derived from a woman aged 45-60 years with Graves' hyperthyroidism that later progressed to Graves' ophthalmopathy. Sequencing was done on a sample of blood. The J gene is TRBJ1-2, the V gene TRBV25-1; D is unresolved. CDR3 DNA: TGTGCCAGCAGTGCCCCTTGGCGGGATGGCTATGGCTACACCTTC. It specifies CASSAPWRDGYGYTF.